The 23 T cell receptor beta chains listed next were all sequenced from one sample in a study of blood T cells in healthy people across ages. Next came a second PCR, run for about 7 to 12 cycles, which used a sample-barcoded 5' primer along with a J-beta primer mix. TCRdb passed the 5' RACE reads through MiXCR, listing each CDR3 protein once. The data show roughly 800,000 distinct CDR3 sequences, with about 53% seen just once and around 41% held by the top ten. Sequencing was carried out using blood. Every receptor here comes from a man older than 75 in good health.

This clonotype was recorded a few times. V is TRBV27 and J is TRBJ2-1, with TRBD2 as a possible D gene (6 bases). This CDR3 contains 16 residues. Germline CDR1 and CDR2: MNHEY and SMNVEV (reference sequence). V lost 7 bases and J lost 3, with 19 bases in between. CDR3 sequence reads: CASKHRRDLFYNEQFF. The CDR3 DNA reads TGTGCCAGCAAACACCGGAGGGATCTATTCTACAATGAGCAGTTCTTC.

This clonotype was observed a handful of times. The rearrangement uses TRBV5-1 and TRBJ1-1; the D gene is possibly TRBD1 (5 bases). Germline CDR1 and CDR2: SGHRS and YFSETQ. The CDR3 spans 16 residues. The ends were cut back, 3 bases at V and 1 base at J, with 16 bases in the middle. CDR3 nucleotides: TGCGCCAGCAGCTCCCTAAGGGCTGGGGCGAACACTGAAGCTTTCTTT. Translated: CASSSLRAGANTEAFF.

This clonotype was detected a few times. The chain joins TRBV20-1 to TRBJ1-4, with 7 bases lining up with TRBD1. The CDR3 has 16 residues. V dropped 3 bases and J dropped 8; count of bases not matched to a gene: 15. Germline lookup yields CDR1 DFQATT and CDR2 SNEGSKA (reference sequence). CDR3: CSARQERQGWGEKLFF. For the CDR3, the DNA is TGCAGTGCTAGGCAAGAGAGACAGGGATGGGGCGAAAAACTGTTTTTT.

This chain links TRBV3-1 with TRBJ2-3; 12 bases fit TRBD1. The J segment lost 14 bases and the V segment lost 4 bases, leaving 19 bases of the junction unmatched. Germline loops: CDR1 LGHDT, CDR2 YNNKEL (reference sequence). The CDR3 totals 17 residues. The CDR3 DNA is TGTGCCAGCAGCCCCGCCGGGACAGGGGGCCGGCACAGATACGCGTATTTT. This codes for CASSPAGTGGRHRYAYF.

This clonotype was detected only a few times. For the CDR3, the DNA is TGTGCCAGCAGTTACCTGGCGTACAAAACCTACGAGCAGTACTTC. Translation gives CASSYLAYKTYEQYF. The gene calls are TRBV6-6 and TRBJ2-7, with no clear D. V shed 2 bases and J shed 2 bases, with 13 bases lying between them. Germline CDR1 reads MNHNY; CDR2 reads SVGAGI (reference sequence). This CDR3 has 15 residues.

Only a few counts were recorded for this clonotype. The chain links TRBV29-1 to TRBJ2-5; D is undetermined. CDR1 and CDR2 from the germline V gene are SQVTM and ANQGSEA. The CDR3 is made up of 15 amino acids. The ends were cut back, 0 bases at V and 5 bases at J, with 16 bases in the middle. CDR3 nucleotide sequence: TGCAGCGTTGAAGATCCAGTCGCTCATCAGGAGACCCAGTACTTC. It translates to CSVEDPVAHQETQYF.

V usage is TRBV5-1 and J usage is TRBJ2-4, with a possible D match to TRBD1 (7 bases). The CDR3 has 14 amino acids. Germline CDR1 reads SGHRS; CDR2 reads YFSETQ. Trimming removed 4 bases from V and 13 bases from J, with 21 bases in between. DNA for the CDR3: TGCGCCAGCAGCGCGGACAGGTTCGGAGGGGAGCAGTACTTC. Translating it yields CASSADRFGGEQYF.

The rearrangement links TRBV20-1 to TRBJ2-7, with D uncertain. This CDR3 is 13 amino acids long. V was pared by 6 bases and J by 3 bases, with 15 bases between. The germline CDR1 and CDR2 sequences are DFQATT and SNEGSKA (reference sequence). In nucleotides, the CDR3 is TGCAGTGCGACAACCCCGCCTAACTACGAGCAGTACTTC. Protein sequence: CSATTPPNYEQYF.

This sequence joins TRBV5-1 and TRBJ2-5, with D tentatively TRBD1 or TRBD2 (5 bases each). The germline V and J ends were trimmed by 1 base and 1 base, with 14 bases remaining between them. The length of the CDR3 is 16 residues. The V gene's germline CDR1 is SGHRS and CDR2 YFSETQ. CDR3 in amino acids: CASSLIGVRGQETQYF. CDR3 sequence (DNA): TGCGCCAGCAGCTTGATCGGCGTGAGGGGCCAAGAGACCCAGTACTTC. Full variable domain (outside the CDR3, taken from reference TRBV5-1 and TRBJ2-5): KAGVTQTPRYLIKTRGQQVTLSCSPISGHRSVSWYQQTPGQGLQFLFEYFSETQRNKGNFPGRFSGRQFSNSRSEMNVSTLELGDSALYLCASSLIGVRGQETQYFGPGTRLLVL.

The rearrangement joins TRBV7-7 to TRBJ2-5; the D is unclear. CDR3 size: 13 residues. CDR1 SSHAT and CDR2 FNYEAQ come from the germline V gene (reference sequence). V lost 5 bases and J lost 5, with 12 bases in between. CDR3 amino acids: CASSQRLSETQYF. The DNA for the CDR3 is TGTGCCAGCAGCCAACGACTGAGCGAGACCCAGTACTTC.

This clonotype was counted a few times. V is TRBV5-5 and J is TRBJ2-3, with 10 bases matching TRBD2. CDR1 SGHKS and CDR2 YYEKEE come from the germline V gene (reference sequence). The CDR3 runs to 16 residues. V gave up 0 bases and J gave up 10 bases; unmatched junction bases: 11. CDR3 residues: CASSLDRLAGEGSQYF. CDR3 nucleotide sequence: TGTGCCAGCAGCTTGGATCGCCTAGCGGGAGAGGGGTCGCAGTATTTT.

This clonotype was detected a few times. This sequence joins TRBV10-3 and TRBJ2-3; the D gene is possibly TRBD1 (5 bases). The germline CDR1 and CDR2 sequences are ENHRY and SYGVKD. The CDR3 spans 16 residues. The V end was cut by 0 bases, the J end by 0 bases, with 10 bases between. The CDR3 region is CAISESWGLSTDTQYF. CDR3 nucleotide sequence: TGTGCCATCAGTGAGTCGTGGGGCCTCAGCACAGATACGCAGTATTTT.

A note on this clonotype: One junction end does not reproduce the germline sequence, and a read error may be involved. This rearrangement joins TRBV5-1 to TRBJ1-1; TRBD1 is a possible D gene (6 bases). The germline gives CDR1 SGHRS, CDR2 YFSETQ. This CDR3 spans 17 amino acids. CDR3 in DNA: TGCGCCAGCAGCACAAACCAACAGGGAACAATGAACGCTGAAGCTTTCTTT. Encoded protein: CASSTNQQGTMNAEAFF.

The CDR3 loop reads CASSPPGVVYEQYF. The CDR3 DNA reads as TGTGCCAGCAGCCCCCCCGGGGTGGTATACGAGCAGTACTTC. V and J are TRBV11-2 and TRBJ2-7; perhaps TRBD2 as D (5 bases). CDR1 is SGHAT and CDR2 is FQNNGV in the germline V gene. CDR3 size: 14 residues. V was shortened by 5 bases and J by 4 bases, with 15 bases between the two germline ends.

The chain carries TRBV18 and TRBJ1-4; D uncertain. This CDR3 comprises 13 residues. Germline V lookup: CDR1 KGHSH, CDR2 LQKENI. The ends were cut back, 4 bases at V and 8 bases at J, with 11 bases in the middle. In nucleotides, the CDR3 is TGTGCCAGCTCACTACGGGTTAAGGAAAAACTGTTTTTT. It codes for CASSLRVKEKLFF. Full variable domain (rest looked up from reference TRBV18 and TRBJ1-4): NAGVMQNPRHLVRRRGQEARLRCSPMKGHSHVYWYRQLPEEGLKFMVYLQKENIIDESGMPKERFSAEFPKEGPSILRIQQVVRGDSAAYFCASSLRVKEKLFFGSGTQLSVL.

The chain is built from TRBV21-1 and TRBJ2-4; whether TRBD1, the table's D call, matches the DNA was not checked. TRBV21-1 represents a pseudogene. The CDR3 loop spans 16 amino acids. CDR3 residues: CASSFRDRVPKNIQYF. The CDR3 nucleotides read TGTGCCAGCAGTTTCCGGGACAGGGTCCCCAAAAACATTCAGTACTTC.

This rearrangement joins TRBV29-1 to TRBJ1-4, with TRBD1 identical over 7 bases. Trimming at V came to 6 bases and at J to 10 bases, leaving 5 bases not matched to a gene. The CDR3 spans 11 residues. Germline V gene data show CDR1 as SQVTM and CDR2 as ANQGSEA. CDR3 sequence (DNA): TGCAGCGTGGGCAGGGGGGGAAAACTGTTTTTT. Protein sequence: CSVGRGGKLFF.

The chain carries TRBV5-1 and TRBJ2-3; D possibly corresponds to TRBD2 (6 bases). The germline V gene has CDR1 SGHRS and CDR2 YFSETQ. Trimming removed 6 bases from V and 1 base from J, with 15 bases in between. This CDR3 is 15 amino acids long. The CDR3 loop is CASTRREIRTDTQYF. The CDR3 DNA reads TGCGCCAGCACGCGGAGGGAGATACGCACAGATACGCAGTATTTT.

The genes are TRBV29-1 and TRBJ1-2, with TRBD1 matching over 7 bases. CDR1 is SQVTM and CDR2 is ANQGSEA in the germline V gene. V dropped 7 bases and J dropped 7; count of bases not matched to a gene: 21. The CDR3 loop spans 16 amino acids. The CDR3 loop reads CSASSLRQGRDCGYTF. DNA for the CDR3: TGCAGCGCCTCCTCTCTTCGACAGGGCCGGGACTGTGGCTACACCTTC.

The CDR3 sequence is CASSYFGGANTDTQYF. Here the CDR3 DNA reads TGTGCCAGCAGTTACTTCGGTGGTGCCAACACAGATACGCAGTATTTT. This rearrangement joins TRBV6-5 to TRBJ2-3; D not certain. The V and J ends lost 1 base and 2 bases respectively, with 13 bases between them. Germline V gene data show CDR1 as MNHEY and CDR2 as SVGAGI. The CDR3 is 16 amino acids.

The rearrangement joins TRBV6-1 to TRBJ2-4, with a weak D call TRBD2 (5 bases). The ends were cut back, 4 bases at V and 7 bases at J, with 14 bases in the middle. CDR3 length: 14 amino acids. Germline values: CDR1 MNHNS, CDR2 SASEGT. The DNA of the CDR3 is TGTGCCAGCAGTGGAGCGGCGCTGGTTAACATTCAGTACTTC. As protein: CASSGAALVNIQYF.

The J gene is TRBJ2-5, the V gene TRBV7-9; 8 nucleotides line up with TRBD1. The germline CDR1 and CDR2 sequences are SEHNR and FQNEAQ (reference sequence). With V trimmed by 1 base and J by 4 bases, 11 bases remained unmatched. CDR3 length: 17 residues. CDR3 protein: CASSLVGQGRLGETQYF. CDR3 in DNA: TGTGCCAGCAGCTTAGTAGGACAGGGTCGACTAGGAGAGACCCAGTACTTC.

This clonotype was recorded a few times. CDR3 in amino acids: CASSPQREYRYAYF. The DNA of the CDR3 is TGTGCCAGCTCACCACAGCGGGAGTACAGATACGCGTATTTT. The chain links TRBV18 to TRBJ2-3, with 8 bases fitting TRBD2. The CDR3 loop spans 14 amino acids. CDR1 is KGHSH, CDR2 LQKENI, per germline. J gave up 14 bases and V 1 base, and 11 bases lay outside the gene matches.